This T cell receptor (beta chain) was profiled in a study of CD8+ T cells in alopecia areata. Study-wide context: Percent of scalp involved defined treated patients' severity scores.

Following extraction, RNA underwent reverse transcription to cDNA, which served as the sequencing template. The method was immunoSEQ multiplex PCR; TCRdb's version includes in-frame clones alone and lacks a portion of them. This sample carries approximately 210,000 clones, over 40% of them seen once, and the ten largest clones take roughly 2.6%. Sample treatment: oral pan-JAK inhibitor, 5-10 mg twice daily. Germline CDR1 MNHNY, CDR2 SVGAGI (reference sequence). This CDR3 is 14 amino acids long. V was cut by 4 bases and J by 1 base, with 7 bases left in between. The input for sequencing was CD4+ T cells sorted from blood, taken at roughly week 36, from a patient treated with tofacitinib. This receptor was identified in a human donor with alopecia areata. V and J are TRBV6-6 and TRBJ2-2; unclear D gene. DNA for the CDR3: TGTGCCAGCAGTTTCCTAGAGAACACCGGGGAGCTGTTTTTT. This encodes CASSFLENTGELFF.